The 10 T cell receptor beta chains below come from one sample, sequenced in a study of prognosis after radiotherapy for stage I lung cancer. Multiplex PCR in two rounds served to amplify TCR beta CDR3 from genomic DNA. TRBV and TRBJ genes each had their own specific primers in first-round PCR. MiXCR was run by TCRdb on the multiplex PCR reads, yielding one entry per CDR3 protein. The sample lists approximately 51,000 distinct CDR3 sequences, 30% to 35% occurring once. Sequenced here: PBMCs, sampled before or after stereotactic body radiation therapy (not recorded which). The receptors here all came from a donor older than 45 with non-small cell lung cancer.

In this sample, this clonotype turned up many times. The chain links TRBV12-3 or TRBV12-4 to TRBJ2-3; D remains ambiguous. V lost 5 bases, J lost 4 bases, and 10 bases lay in between. The CDR3 totals 13 residues. The CDR3, as DNA: TGTGCCAGCAGTCCCGACCCTCCAGATACGCAGTATTTT. Encoded protein: CASSPDPPDTQYF.

A note on this clonotype: This could be a read error, since a much larger clone is one nucleotide away. V usage is TRBV7-2 and J usage is TRBJ2-3, with TRBD2 matching over 10 bases. This CDR3 contains 16 residues. Germline V gives CDR1 SGHTA, CDR2 FQGNSA. CDR3 sequence: CASILGSGRSADTQYF. CDR3 bases: TGTGCCAGCATCTTAGGTAGCGGGAGGTCCGCAGATACGCAGTATTTT.

In the case of this clonotype: Because the CDR3's place on the DNA is in doubt, the DNA is left out and the CDR3 is given as listed by TCRdb. The V call is TRBV12-3 or TRBV12-4, the J call TRBJ1-1; the table's D call TRBD1 went unverified against the DNA. The CDR3 comprises 16 residues, both ends counted. CDR3 sequence: CASSGSVGQGNTESFF.

Points on this clonotype: Being one base from a much bigger clone, this may be a read error. This chain links TRBV6-2 or TRBV6-3 with TRBJ2-7; TRBD2 matches at 7 bases. Germline CDR1 is MNHEY and CDR2 is SVGEGT. This CDR3 contains 12 residues. J lost 10 bases, V lost 6 bases, and 9 bases had no gene match. Here the CDR3 DNA reads TGTGCCAGCAGCTTACGGGAGCGGGATCAGTACTTC. It codes for CASSLRERDQYF.

This clonotype was counted many times. The genes are TRBV7-8 and TRBJ1-3; no clear D gene. CDR3 size: 14 residues. CDR1 SGHVS and CDR2 FQNEAQ come from the germline V gene. Trimming left V 6 bases short and J 0 bases short, with 9 bases between. In nucleotides, the CDR3 is TGTGCCAGCAGTTTGGACCGCTCTGGAAACACCATATATTTT. The encoded protein is CASSLDRSGNTIYF.

This chain joins TRBV20-1 and TRBJ2-3, with D perhaps TRBD2 (6 bases). V lost 2 bases, J lost 6 bases, and 12 bases lay in between. The CDR3 sequence is 13 residues long. CDR1 DFQATT and CDR2 SNEGSKA come from the germline V gene (reference sequence). The chain's CDR3 is CSARRESGDTQYF. As DNA, the CDR3 is TGCAGTGCTAGACGGGAAAGCGGGGATACGCAGTATTTT.

This clonotype was found many times. V and J are TRBV24-1 and TRBJ2-3; the D is unclear. The germline V gene encodes CDR1 KGHDR and CDR2 SFDVKD. This CDR3 spans 13 amino acids. Deletions cut 6 bases from V and 2 bases from J, with 8 bases between. CDR3 sequence reads: CATSIQNTDTQYF. CDR3 bases: TGTGCCACCAGTATACAGAACACAGATACGCAGTATTTT.

At least ten counts were recorded for this clonotype. The chain has TRBV27 and TRBJ1-1; D possibly corresponds to TRBD1 (5 bases). V lost 10 bases, J lost 1 base, and 13 bases lay in between. CDR1 is MNHEY, CDR2 SMNVEV, per germline (reference sequence). This CDR3 region has 13 residues. CDR3 sequence reads: CATKGGANTEAFF. The CDR3 nucleotides are TGTGCCACCAAGGGAGGGGCGAACACTGAAGCTTTCTTT.

The V gene is TRBV5-1, the J gene TRBJ2-3; D is tentatively TRBD1 or TRBD2 (5 bases each). The CDR3 totals 16 residues. Trimming left V 4 bases short and J 3 bases short, with 18 bases between. In germline, CDR1 is SGHRS, CDR2 YFSETQ. The CDR3 loop is CASSLPGTGITDTQYF. The CDR3 DNA sequence: TGCGCCAGCAGCCTACCCGGGACGGGCATAACAGATACGCAGTATTTT.

The gene calls are TRBV28 and TRBJ1-5; 9 nucleotides align to TRBD1. The CDR3 has 18 residues. V was pared by 8 bases and J by 4 bases, with 18 bases of the junction left unmatched. CDR1 and CDR2 (germline): MDHEN, SYDVKM. CDR3 nucleotide sequence: TGTGCCAGCGGCCTTGTCCCGGGACAGGGACAGGGAAATCAGCCCCAGCATTTT. Its translation is CASGLVPGQGQGNQPQHF.